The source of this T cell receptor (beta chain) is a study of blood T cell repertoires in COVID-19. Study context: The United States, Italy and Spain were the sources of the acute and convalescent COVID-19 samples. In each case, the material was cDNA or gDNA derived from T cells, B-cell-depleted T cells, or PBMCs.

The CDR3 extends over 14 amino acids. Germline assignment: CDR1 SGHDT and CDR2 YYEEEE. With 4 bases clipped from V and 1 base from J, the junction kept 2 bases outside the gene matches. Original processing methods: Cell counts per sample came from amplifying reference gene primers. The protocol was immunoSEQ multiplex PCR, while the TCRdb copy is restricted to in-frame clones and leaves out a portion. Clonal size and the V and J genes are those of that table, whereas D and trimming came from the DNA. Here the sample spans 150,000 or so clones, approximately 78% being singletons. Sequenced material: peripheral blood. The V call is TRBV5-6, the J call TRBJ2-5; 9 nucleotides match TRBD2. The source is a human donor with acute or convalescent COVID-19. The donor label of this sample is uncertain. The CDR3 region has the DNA TGTGCCAGCAGCGCGGGAGGGTTCCAAGAGACCCAGTACTTC. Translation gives CASSAGGFQETQYF.